What follows are 14 T cell receptor beta chains derived from one specimen sequenced in a study of beta chain features in type 1 diabetes. The entirety of the isolated RNA underwent reverse transcription, so expressed TCRB transcripts were sequenced. Sequenced by immunoSEQ multiplex PCR; TCRdb stores in-frame clones only, minus some. The table records a few hundred thousand clones, 14% of them present only once. The sequencing input was naive CD4+ T cells from blood. Source of these receptors: a young man in good health.

The chain uses TRBV11-1 and TRBJ1-1; D unclear. Germline CDR1 is SGHAT and CDR2 is FQDESV (reference sequence). Trimming pared 7 bases from V and 3 bases from J, leaving 12 bases between. The CDR3 totals 13 residues. As DNA, the CDR3 is TGTGCCAGCACCCGCGCAGATCACACTGAAGCTTTCTTT. Its translation: CASTRADHTEAFF.

The chain couples TRBV28 to TRBJ2-7, with 7 bases identical to TRBD2. Germline values: CDR1 MDHEN, CDR2 SYDVKM. V was pared by 2 bases and J by 3 bases, with 16 bases of the junction left unmatched. The CDR3 has 18 residues. The CDR3 DNA is TGTGCCAGCAGTTTAGGTCTTCCCGGGAGGTTGAACGACTACGAGCAGTACGTC. Protein product: CASSLGLPGRLNDYEQYV.

This clone was seen a few times. The CDR3 DNA follows: TGTGCCAGCAGCGCCCATTCACTCAATGAGCAGTTCTTC. Protein sequence: CASSAHSLNEQFF. The chain combines TRBV9 with TRBJ2-1; D unresolved. Germline-derived CDR1 and CDR2 are SGDLS and YYNGEE. CDR3 length equals 13 residues. Trimming stripped 3 bases from V and 6 bases from J, with 10 bases between.

The genes are TRBV2 and TRBJ2-3; a possible D gene is TRBD1 (5 bases). Trimming stripped 5 bases from V and 3 bases from J, with 15 bases between. The CDR3 has 15 amino acids. CDR1 SNHLY and CDR2 FYNNEI come from the germline V gene. As DNA, the CDR3 is TGTGCCAGCAGTCGTGACAGCCAGAGGACAGATACGCAGTATTTT. Amino acid sequence: CASSRDSQRTDTQYF.

This clone was found a few times. The genes are TRBV5-6 and TRBJ2-7; D not certain. CDR3 length: 13 residues. The V end was cut by 4 bases, the J end by 0 bases, with 8 bases between. The germline CDR1 and CDR2 sequences are SGHDT and YYEEEE. The DNA of the CDR3 is TGTGCCAGCAGCCCGGGCGGCTCCTACGAGCAGTACGTC. It codes for CASSPGGSYEQYV.

This clone was observed a few times. The CDR3 protein is CASSVGSGEYYEQYF. The CDR3 nucleotides are TGTGCCAGCAGCGTAGGGTCAGGGGAATACTACGAGCAGTACTTC. The chain combines TRBV9 with TRBJ2-7; D is possibly TRBD1 (6 bases). From germline, CDR1 is SGDLS and CDR2 YYNGEE. V lost 0 bases, J lost 3 bases, and 13 bases lay in between. This CDR3 has 15 amino acids.

This clone was observed a handful of times. A read error may account for a junction end that differs from germline. This chain joins TRBV7-7 and TRBJ2-5; D gene uncertain. Germline CDR1 is SSHAT and CDR2 is FNYEAQ (reference sequence). The CDR3 is 14 residues long. In DNA form, the CDR3 reads TGTGCTAGCAGCCCAGTGTCCAGAGGAGAGACCCAGTACTTC. It translates to CASSPVSRGETQYF.

V usage is TRBV29-1 and J usage is TRBJ2-7; 9 bases are shared with TRBD1. V dropped 6 bases and J dropped 6; count of bases not matched to a gene: 12. This CDR3 has 14 amino acids. Germline V gene lookup returns CDR1 SQVTM and CDR2 ANQGSEA. The CDR3 DNA follows: TGCAGCGTCCGGGGGAGGACAGGGGTCTCCGAGCAGTACTTC. Protein: CSVRGRTGVSEQYF.

The DNA for the CDR3 is TGCGCCAGCAGCCACCGGGACAGGCCGAACACTGAAGCTTTCTTT. Its protein product is CASSHRDRPNTEAFF. The rearrangement links TRBV4-3 to TRBJ1-1; the match to TRBD1 covers 8 bases. The CDR3 is 15 residues long. Germline trimming cut 3 bases from V and 1 base from J; bases unmatched to any gene: 4. The germline gives CDR1 LGHNA, CDR2 YSLEER.

The chain recombines TRBV6-5 with TRBJ1-4; a possible D gene is TRBD1 (6 bases). V was cut by 2 bases and J by 10 bases, with 14 bases left in between. The germline V gene has CDR1 MNHEY and CDR2 SVGAGI. The CDR3 totals 14 residues. The CDR3: CASSYGQGRAKLFF. In DNA, the CDR3 is TGTGCCAGCAGTTACGGGCAGGGGAGAGCAAAACTGTTTTTT.

The chain joins TRBV4-1 to TRBJ2-1, with no clear D. This CDR3 contains 12 residues. Germline V gene lookup returns CDR1 MGHRA and CDR2 YSYEKL. Trimming pared 1 base from V and 7 bases from J, leaving 5 bases between. CDR3 in amino acids: CASSQGANEQFF. The CDR3 region has the DNA TGCGCCAGCAGCCAAGGCGCTAATGAGCAGTTCTTC.

The V and J genes are TRBV15 and TRBJ1-5; maybe TRBD1 (6 bases). The V gene's germline CDR1 is LNHNV and CDR2 YYDKDF (reference sequence). This CDR3 is 15 amino acids long. The V end lost 5 bases, the J end lost 5 bases, and 16 bases lay between the germline ends. The CDR3 region is CATSGGPLIDQPQHF. The CDR3 DNA follows: TGTGCCACCAGCGGGGGGCCATTGATCGATCAGCCCCAGCATTTT.

This rearrangement joins TRBV4-1 to TRBJ1-1, with 7 nucleotides matching TRBD1. Trimming took 3 bases from V and 5 from J; bases not matched to a gene: 9. This CDR3 is built from 15 residues. Germline V gene sequence: CDR1 MGHRA, CDR2 YSYEKL. The CDR3 sequence is CASSHADRAGTEAFF. In DNA, the CDR3 is TGCGCCAGCAGCCACGCCGACAGGGCGGGGACTGAAGCTTTCTTT.

The sample holds a few counts of this clone. This chain joins TRBV29-1 and TRBJ1-2; the match to TRBD1 covers 8 bases. This CDR3 has 17 residues. The V gene's germline CDR1 is SQVTM and CDR2 ANQGSEA. The junction had 14 bases not matched to a gene; V was cut back by 4 bases and J by 1 base. The CDR3 DNA reads as TGCAGCGTTGGTGGGGGTCTAAGGGACAGGCATAACTATGGCTACACCTTC. This encodes CSVGGGLRDRHNYGYTF.